The 16 T cell receptor beta chains below all came from one sample that was sequenced in a study of T cell responses to AZD1222 COVID-19 vaccine (TCRdb year 2021). Reading the label with the study, this specimen's time point is: baseline before first vaccination. Libraries were constructed by the immunoSEQ multiplex PCR assay. TCRdb stores this immuneACCESS table with in-frame sequences only. Part of the clones is absent; in the studies checked, under half of the shortfall reflects unresolved V genes, and no reason is known for the rest. Across this sample there are some 180,000 clones, with 85% to 95% seen only once. Of the sample, 1% to 1.5% falls within the top ten clones. Sequencing was performed on peripheral blood, taken on day 0 of AZD1222 vaccination. The receptors originated from an adult in good health.

The V gene is TRBV4-1, the J gene TRBJ2-7; the D gene is possibly TRBD1 (6 bases). The germline gives CDR1 MGHRA, CDR2 YSYEKL. With 0 bases removed from V and 1 base from J, the gap between germline ends came to 10 bases. The CDR3 loop spans 15 amino acids. The CDR3 spells CASSQEGTPSYEQYF. CDR3 in DNA: TGCGCCAGCAGCCAAGAAGGGACACCATCCTACGAGCAGTACTTC.

The V gene is TRBV4-1, the J gene TRBJ2-7, with 10 nucleotides matching TRBD1. The CDR3 length is 15 residues. Germline CDR1 reads MGHRA; CDR2 reads YSYEKL. V lost 3 bases and J lost 3; bases outside the gene matches: 5. The CDR3 sequence: CASSHLTGGGYEQYF. Written as DNA, the CDR3 is TGCGCCAGCAGCCACCTGACAGGGGGCGGCTACGAGCAGTACTTC.

This chain joins TRBV4-1 and TRBJ2-7, with 7 bases that match TRBD2. CDR3 length equals 15 residues. Germline assignment: CDR1 MGHRA and CDR2 YSYEKL. The V segment lost 0 bases and the J segment 6 bases; nucleotides outside the gene matches: 8. The CDR3: CASSQDSGRAGEQYF. As DNA, the CDR3 is TGCGCCAGCAGCCAAGATTCTGGGAGGGCTGGCGAGCAGTACTTC.

There are a few counts of this clone. V and J are TRBV24-1 and TRBJ2-5, with 9 positions matching TRBD1. Germline CDR1 KGHDR, CDR2 SFDVKD. CDR3 length equals 15 residues. Trimming took 4 bases from V and 0 from J; bases not matched to a gene: 2. The CDR3 DNA is TGTGCCACCAGTGAGGGGACAGGGTACCAAGAGACCCAGTACTTC. The encoded protein is CATSEGTGYQETQYF.

This sequence joins TRBV19 and TRBJ1-1; possible D gene TRBD1, 5 bases. The V end was cut by 3 bases, the J end by 2 bases, with 10 bases between. Germline V gene data show CDR1 as LNHDA and CDR2 as SQIVND (reference sequence). The CDR3 has 14 residues. The DNA of the CDR3 is TGTGCCAGTAGTATCCGACAGAGAAACACTGAAGCTTTCTTT. Amino acid sequence: CASSIRQRNTEAFF.

This chain uses TRBV6-1 with TRBJ1-2, with 7 bases aligning to TRBD1. CDR3 length equals 15 residues. With V trimmed by 3 bases and J by 8 bases, 12 bases remained unmatched. CDR1 and CDR2 (germline): MNHNS, SASEGT. In DNA, the CDR3 is TGTGCCAGCAGTGATCAACAGGGGTGGGAACGCGGCTACACCTTC. Its protein product is CASSDQQGWERGYTF.

The DNA for the CDR3 is TGTGCCAGCAGTGACTCGCCCCGGGGCCAGCCCCAGCATTTT. Encoded protein: CASSDSPRGQPQHF. The V call is TRBV6-4, the J call TRBJ1-5; a possible D gene is TRBD1 (5 bases). The V end was cut by 0 bases, the J end by 7 bases, with 10 bases between. Germline lookup yields CDR1 MRHNA and CDR2 SNTAGT. The CDR3 runs to 14 residues.

The sample holds a few counts of this clone. The chain couples TRBV7-9 to TRBJ2-3; no clear D gene. The CDR3 sequence is 13 residues long. CDR1 and CDR2 from the germline V gene are SEHNR and FQNEAQ (reference sequence). Trimming shortened V by 5 bases and J by 4 bases, and 10 bases separated the two germline ends. This CDR3 is CASSGQNADTQYF. The DNA for the CDR3 is TGTGCCAGCAGCGGGCAGAATGCAGATACGCAGTATTTT. Together with reference TRBV7-9 and TRBJ2-3, the CDR3 gives the full variable domain: DTGVSQNPRHKITKRGQNVTFRCDPISEHNRLYWYRQTLGQGPEFLTYFQNEAQLEKSRLLSDRFSAERPKGSFSTLEIQRTEQGDSAMYLCASSGQNADTQYFGPGTRLTVL.

The table lists this clone with a few counts. This sequence joins TRBV11-2 and TRBJ2-5; perhaps TRBD1 as D (5 bases). There are 17 residues in the CDR3. Trimming took off 6 bases at V and 0 bases at J, with 20 bases between the two ends. Germline assignment: CDR1 SGHAT and CDR2 FQNNGV. CDR3 loop: CASRPAGQGIYQETQYF. Here the CDR3 DNA reads TGTGCCAGCAGACCCGCAGGTCAGGGAATCTACCAAGAGACCCAGTACTTC.

CDR3 in amino acids: CASSGAGGPYEQYF. The CDR3 DNA reads TGTGCCAGCAGTGGCGCAGGGGGCCCGTACGAGCAGTACTTC. The V and J genes are TRBV28 and TRBJ2-7, with 8 bases fitting TRBD1. From germline, CDR1 is MDHEN and CDR2 SYDVKM. Trimming removed 5 bases from V and 4 bases from J; junction bases left unmatched: 7. The length of the CDR3 is 14 residues. Supplemented by reference TRBV28 and TRBJ2-7, the full variable domain reads DVKVTQSSRYLVKRTGEKVFLECVQDMDHENMFWYRQDPGLGLRLIYFSYDVKMKEKGDIPEGYSVSREKKERFSLILESASTNQTSMYLCASSGAGGPYEQYFGPGTRLTVT.

J is TRBJ1-6 and V is TRBV3-1 (or the pseudogene TRBV3-2), with TRBD1 matching 8 bases. The J segment lost 5 bases and the V segment lost 4 bases, leaving 4 bases of the junction unmatched. Germline V gives CDR1 LGHDT, CDR2 YNNKEL (reference sequence). This CDR3 spans 15 amino acids. CDR3: CASSPGTGNNSPLHF. The CDR3 coding sequence is TGTGCCAGCAGCCCAGGGACAGGTAATAATTCACCCCTCCACTTT.

V gene TRBV5-5 combines with J gene TRBJ1-4; 7 bases match TRBD1. Germline V gene lookup returns CDR1 SGHKS and CDR2 YYEKEE (reference sequence). V was clipped by 4 bases and J by 8 bases; unmatched bases: 11. The CDR3 runs to 15 residues. The DNA for the CDR3 is TGTGCCAGCAGCATCACCGGGACAGTTGGCGAAAAACTGTTTTTT. This translates into CASSITGTVGEKLFF.

The chain uses TRBV10-3 and TRBJ2-1; 7 nucleotides align to TRBD2. The V gene end was trimmed by 0 bases and the J gene end by 6 bases; junction bases not matched to a gene: 2. CDR3 length: 14 residues. CDR1 is ENHRY, CDR2 SYGVKD, per germline. Here the CDR3 reads CAISESTSSNEQFF. DNA of the CDR3: TGTGCCATCAGTGAGTCGACTAGCTCCAATGAGCAGTTCTTC.

The rearrangement joins TRBV11-2 to TRBJ1-1, with 8 bases fitting TRBD1. The V gene end was trimmed by 2 bases and the J gene end by 5 bases; junction bases not matched to a gene: 4. Germline lookup yields CDR1 SGHAT and CDR2 FQNNGV. The CDR3 is made up of 14 amino acids. CDR3 nucleotides: TGTGCCAGCAGCTTAAGGACAGGGAGAACTGAAGCTTTCTTT. It codes for CASSLRTGRTEAFF.

V and J are TRBV6-5 and TRBJ1-4, with D possibly matching TRBD1 (5 bases). This CDR3 has 15 amino acids. The V end lost 0 bases, the J end lost 0 bases, and 5 bases lay between the germline ends. The germline CDR1 and CDR2 sequences are MNHEY and SVGAGI. CDR3 sequence reads: CASSYSGATNEKLFF. For the CDR3, the DNA is TGTGCCAGCAGTTACTCAGGGGCAACTAATGAAAAACTGTTTTTT.

The chain joins TRBV4-2 to TRBJ1-6, with 8 positions matching TRBD1. Germline CDR1 and CDR2: LGHNA and YNFKEQ. V lost 6 bases and J lost 3; bases outside the gene matches: 13. CDR3 length equals 18 residues. The CDR3 spells CASSEWWAGQDYNSPLHF. CDR3 sequence (DNA): TGTGCCAGCAGTGAGTGGTGGGCGGGACAGGACTATAATTCACCCCTCCACTTT.